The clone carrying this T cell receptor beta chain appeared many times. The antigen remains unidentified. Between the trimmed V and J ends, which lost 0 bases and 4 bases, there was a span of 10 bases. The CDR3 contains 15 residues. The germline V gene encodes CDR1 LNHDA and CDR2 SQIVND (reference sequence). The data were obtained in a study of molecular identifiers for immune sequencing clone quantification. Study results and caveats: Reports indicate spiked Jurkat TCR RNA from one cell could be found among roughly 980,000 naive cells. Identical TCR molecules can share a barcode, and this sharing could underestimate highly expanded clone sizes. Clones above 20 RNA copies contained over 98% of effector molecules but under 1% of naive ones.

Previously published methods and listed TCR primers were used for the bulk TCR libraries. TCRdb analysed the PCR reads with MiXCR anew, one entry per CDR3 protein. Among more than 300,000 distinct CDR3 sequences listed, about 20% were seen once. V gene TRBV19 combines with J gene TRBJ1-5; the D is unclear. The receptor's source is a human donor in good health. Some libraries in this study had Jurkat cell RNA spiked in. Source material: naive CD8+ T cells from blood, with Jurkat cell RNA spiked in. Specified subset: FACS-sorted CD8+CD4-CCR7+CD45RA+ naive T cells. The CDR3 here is CASSIDRDENQPQHF. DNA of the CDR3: TGTGCCAGTAGTATAGATCGAGATGAGAATCAGCCCCAGCATTTT.